This T cell receptor (beta chain) is from a study of human T cells and chemical hapten exposure. Background on the study: The variation in per-sample TCR yields arose mainly from small differences in pooled library volumes.

This clonotype has a count of ten or more. Within the library, unique molecular identifiers were attached to each individual cDNA molecule. TCRdb fed the RACE reads into MiXCR, producing one record per CDR3 protein. Of hundreds of thousands of distinct CDR3 sequences listed, about 6.9% are singletons. The CDR3 spans 15 residues. Looked up from germline, CDR1 is MNHEY and CDR2 is SVGEGT. V lost 7 bases and J lost 6, with 18 bases in between. Noted time point: patch test 2, 6 weeks after DPC sensitization. As for treatment: therapeutic diphenylcyclopropenone sensitization with weekly scalp DPC. Donors were 18 to 70-year-old alopecia patients suitable for DPC.

The sequence was obtained from a young woman with alopecia areata. Some clones in this sample may be carry-over from other donors' samples. The chain has TRBV6-2 or TRBV6-3 and TRBJ2-2, with D possibly matching TRBD1 (5 bases). Material: whole blood, obtained in connection with sensitization to the hapten diphenylcyclopropenone (DPC). CDR3 DNA: TGTGCCAGCAAAAGGTGGGGCAGCCGTCCCGGGGAGCTGTTTTTT. This translates into CASKRWGSRPGELFF.